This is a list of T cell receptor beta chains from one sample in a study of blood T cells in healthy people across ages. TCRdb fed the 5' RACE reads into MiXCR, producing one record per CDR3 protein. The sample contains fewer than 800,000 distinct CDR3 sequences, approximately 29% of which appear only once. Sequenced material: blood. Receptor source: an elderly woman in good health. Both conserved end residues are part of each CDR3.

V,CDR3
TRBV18,CASSPGRAQETQYF
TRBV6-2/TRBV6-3,CASSLQQGAYEQYF
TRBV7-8,CASSFNSWGWNSPLHF
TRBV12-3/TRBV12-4,CASKIGTDTQYF
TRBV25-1,CASSKGSGRFGEQFF
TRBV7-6,CASSSGTGPGKLFF
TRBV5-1,CASGAGGLATEQYF
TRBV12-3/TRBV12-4,CASTGDSNQPQHF
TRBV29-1,CSVRSLAEETQYF
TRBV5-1,CASSLAASPRGSYGYTF
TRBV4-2,CASSPGGLEYGYTF
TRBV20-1,CSAIGTSGVYEQYF
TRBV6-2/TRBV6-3,CASSRTGMNSPLHF
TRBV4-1,CTSSQVQGADTQYF
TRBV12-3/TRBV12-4,CAVRDRPPSGASVLTF
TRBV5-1,CASSLVAGADYEQYF
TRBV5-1,CASRVSASTEAFF
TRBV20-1,CSASPENTEAFF
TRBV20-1,CSASPDRVSGNQPQHF
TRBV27,CASSLSWTPVGKLFF
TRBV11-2,CASSLDFSSSSDTQYF
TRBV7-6,CASSVGPGLAGKITTDTQYF
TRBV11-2,CASSLGPGLSREEQYF
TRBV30,CAWSLNYRLYNEQFF
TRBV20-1,CSATEEDSSNSPLHF
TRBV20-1,CSAKGNSDYEQYF
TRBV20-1,CSALYNEQFF
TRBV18,CASSPQAGRVYNEQFF
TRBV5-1,CASSKPAGGYGQYF
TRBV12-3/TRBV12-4,CASSSKLAGVREEQFF
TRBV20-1,CSARTQTNTEAFF
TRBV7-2,CASSLVGTGGSLGEAFF
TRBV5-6,CASSFKRYTEAFF
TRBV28,CASVRGNEQYF
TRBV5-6,CASSFRTVISYEQYF
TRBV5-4,CASSYKTSTEAFF
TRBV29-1,CSAQGTGSNQPQHF
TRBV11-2,CASSLAGRGGTDTQYF
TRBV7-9,CASSSPRQDHTDTQYF
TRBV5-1,CASSLGFLAGASVSYNEQFF
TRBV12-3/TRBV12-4,CASSSTRQAQTYEQYF
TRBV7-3,CASSLSGLGTDTQYF
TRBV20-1,CSAMRGRTKNIQYF
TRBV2,CASSGDRVINEQFF
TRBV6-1,CASSDTQYEQYF
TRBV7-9,CASSFGFRGHQETQYF
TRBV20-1,CSARDQRNTEAFF
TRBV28,CASSLMGTGVGYGYTF
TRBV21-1,CASSKVGSGGYSYNEQYF